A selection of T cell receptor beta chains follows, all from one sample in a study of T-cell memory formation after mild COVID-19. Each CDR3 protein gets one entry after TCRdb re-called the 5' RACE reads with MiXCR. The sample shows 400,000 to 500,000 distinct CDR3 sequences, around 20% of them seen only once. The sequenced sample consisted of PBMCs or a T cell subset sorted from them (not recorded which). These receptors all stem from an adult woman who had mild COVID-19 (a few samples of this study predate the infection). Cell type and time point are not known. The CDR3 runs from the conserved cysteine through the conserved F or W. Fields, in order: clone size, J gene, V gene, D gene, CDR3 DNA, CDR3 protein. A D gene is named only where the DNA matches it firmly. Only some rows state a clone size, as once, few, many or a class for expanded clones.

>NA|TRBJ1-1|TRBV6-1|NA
TGTGCCAGCTTCCGGGTCTATGACACTGAAGCTTTCTTT
CASFRVYDTEAFF
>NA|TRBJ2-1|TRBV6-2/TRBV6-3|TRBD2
TGTGCCAGCAGTTACGAACTAGCGGGAGGGGGTGAGCAGTTCTTC
CASSYELAGGGEQFF
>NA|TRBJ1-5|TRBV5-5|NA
TGTGCCAGCAGCTTGTCCGGGATGGTAAGCAATCAGCCCCAGCATTTT
CASSLSGMVSNQPQHF
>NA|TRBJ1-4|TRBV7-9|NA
TGTGCCAGCAGCCGGAGCCCCGGGGAGGGTGAAAAACTGTTTTTT
CASSRSPGEGEKLFF
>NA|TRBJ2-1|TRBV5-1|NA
TGCGCCAGCAGCTTGGCCGGAGGGAATCGCAATGAGCAGTTCTTC
CASSLAGGNRNEQFF
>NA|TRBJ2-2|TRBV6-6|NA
TGTGCCAGCAGGAGGGGATCCGGGGAGCTGTTTTTT
CASRRGSGELFF
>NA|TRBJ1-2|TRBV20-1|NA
TGCAGTGCCGCGAGACGGGACTATGGCTACACCTTC
CSAARRDYGYTF
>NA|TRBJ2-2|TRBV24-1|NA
TGTGCCACCAGTGATAATACGAACACCGGGGAGCTGTTTTTT
CATSDNTNTGELFF
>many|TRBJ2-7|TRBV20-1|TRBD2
TGCAGTGCTTATCGGGGGGGGTACTCCTACGAGCAGTACTTC
CSAYRGGYSYEQYF
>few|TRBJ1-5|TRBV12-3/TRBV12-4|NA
TGTGCCAGCAGTTTTGGACAGTCAAATCAGCCCCAGCATTTT
CASSFGQSNQPQHF
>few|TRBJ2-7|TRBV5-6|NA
TGTGCCAGCAGCCTAGTCAGACAGGACTACGAGCAGTACTTC
CASSLVRQDYEQYF
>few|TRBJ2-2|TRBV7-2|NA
TGTGCCAGCAGCTTAGACCTTGCGTGGGGGGCCGCACCGGGGGAGCTGTTTTTT
CASSLDLAWGAAPGELFF
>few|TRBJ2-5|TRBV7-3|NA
TGTGCCAGCAGCGAGCCCCCCCCGGGGACCCAGTACTTC
CASSEPPPGTQYF
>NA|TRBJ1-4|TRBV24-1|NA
TGTGCCACCAGTGATCCTCGGGCTAATGAAAAACTGTTTTTT
CATSDPRANEKLFF
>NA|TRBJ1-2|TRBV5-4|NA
TGTGCCAGCACGCCAGGAGGGGCCTATGGCTACACCTTC
CASTPGGAYGYTF
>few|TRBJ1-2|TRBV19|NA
TGTGCCAGTAGTTCCAACAGGAACTATGGCTACACCTTC
CASSSNRNYGYTF
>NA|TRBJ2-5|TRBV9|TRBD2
TGTGCCAGCAGCGGACGACTAGCGGTTCCGGGCCAAGAGACCCAGTACTTC
CASSGRLAVPGQETQYF
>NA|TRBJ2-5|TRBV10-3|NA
TGTGCCTCCGAGATAGGTCCGGGCCAAGAGACCCAGTACTTC
CASEIGPGQETQYF
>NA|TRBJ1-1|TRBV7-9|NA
TGTGCCAGCAGCCCCCGGACCGCGGCCACTGAAGCTTTCTTT
CASSPRTAATEAFF
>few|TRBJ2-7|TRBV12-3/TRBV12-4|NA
TGTGCCAGCAGCCGGGGGGGACAGCCTTACTTC
CASSRGGQPYF
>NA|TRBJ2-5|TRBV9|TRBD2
TGTGCCAGCAGCGTATCTAGACTAGCGGGAGGGCCTGAGACCCAGTACTTC
CASSVSRLAGGPETQYF
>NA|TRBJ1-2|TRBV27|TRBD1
TGTGCCAGCAGTCCATTAGTACAGGGGGACTATGGCTACACCTTC
CASSPLVQGDYGYTF
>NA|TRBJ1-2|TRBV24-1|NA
TGTGCCACCAGTGATTCCTGGGAGGGATCCTATGGCTACACCTTC
CATSDSWEGSYGYTF
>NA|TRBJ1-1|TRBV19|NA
TGTGCCAGTAGTAGGACAGTACCCCGAGACACTGAAGCTTTCTTT
CASSRTVPRDTEAFF
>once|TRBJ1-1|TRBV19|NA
TGTGCCAGTGAGAGAGGCACTGAAGCTTTCTTT
CASERGTEAFF
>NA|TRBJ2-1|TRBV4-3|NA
TGCGCCAGCAGCCAAGGTATAAGTGAGCAGTTCTTC
CASSQGISEQFF
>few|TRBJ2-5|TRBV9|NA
TGTGCCAGCAGCGGAGGGGCAGGTGGAGAGACCCAGTACTTC
CASSGGAGGETQYF
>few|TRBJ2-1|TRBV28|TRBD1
TGTGCCAGCAACCCGACAGGGATGGGTGAGCAGTTCTTC
CASNPTGMGEQFF
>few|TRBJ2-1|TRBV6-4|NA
TGTGCCAGCAGTGACTCGCCCAGCGGTGAGCAGTTCTTC
CASSDSPSGEQFF
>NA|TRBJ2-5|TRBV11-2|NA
TGTGCCAGCAGCTCACTAGCAGGAAGAGGGGAGACCCAGTACTTC
CASSSLAGRGETQYF
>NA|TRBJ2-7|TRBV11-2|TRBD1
TGTGCCAGCAGCTTCCTAGGGGGCTCATCCTACGAGCAGTACTTC
CASSFLGGSSYEQYF
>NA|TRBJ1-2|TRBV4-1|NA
TGCGCCAGCAGCTTCGAGACAGCAAACTATGGCTACACCTTC
CASSFETANYGYTF
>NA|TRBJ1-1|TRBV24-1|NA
TGTGCCACCAGTGATGGCGGGCTAGAAGAAGCTTTCTTT
CATSDGGLEEAFF
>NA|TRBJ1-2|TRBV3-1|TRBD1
TGTGCCAGCAGCCAAAATCAGGGGGAGATTTATGGCTACACCTTC
CASSQNQGEIYGYTF
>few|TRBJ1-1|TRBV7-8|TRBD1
TGTGCCAGCAGCTTAGAGAACAGGGGCTTTCGAACTGAAGCTTTCTTT
CASSLENRGFRTEAFF
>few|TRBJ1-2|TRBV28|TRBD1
TGTGCCAGCAGCGTGAGGACAGGGGCCATCCTCCTCTTC
CASSVRTGAILLF
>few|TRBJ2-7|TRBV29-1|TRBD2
TGCAGCGCCGCGCGAGCGGGGGGAAGTTGGGAGCAGTACTTC
CSAARAGGSWEQYF
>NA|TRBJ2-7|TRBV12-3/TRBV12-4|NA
TGTGCCAGCAGCTCCAACTTACGCGGGGGCCCGGACCACCACTCCTACGAGCAGTACTTC
CASSSNLRGGPDHHSYEQYF
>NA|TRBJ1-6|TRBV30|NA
TGTGCCTGGAGTCCGGCAGGGAAGAATTCACCCCTCCACTTT
CAWSPAGKNSPLHF
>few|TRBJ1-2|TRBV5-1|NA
TGTGCCAGCAGCTCGGATAGTAACTATGGCTACACCTTC
CASSSDSNYGYTF
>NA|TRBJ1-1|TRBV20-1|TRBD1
TGCAGTGCTTATCAGGGGGATCCTGAAGCTTTCTTT
CSAYQGDPEAFF
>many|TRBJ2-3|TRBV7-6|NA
TGTGCCAGCAGCTTAGCGCGGAGCCTCACAGATACGCAGTATTTT
CASSLARSLTDTQYF
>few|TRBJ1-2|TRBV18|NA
TGTGCCAGCTCACCACAAGAGGCCAGCTCCGGCTACACCTTC
CASSPQEASSGYTF
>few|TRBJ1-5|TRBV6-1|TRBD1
TGTGCCAGCGATGACAGGGGGCTTAGCAATCAGCCCCAGCATTTT
CASDDRGLSNQPQHF
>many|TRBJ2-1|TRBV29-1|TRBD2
TGCAGCGTTGCACTAGCGGGAGTGGTCAATGAGCAGTTCTTC
CSVALAGVVNEQFF
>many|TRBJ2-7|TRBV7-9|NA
TGTGCCAGCAGCTTAGGAAGGTACGAGCAGTACTTC
CASSLGRYEQYF
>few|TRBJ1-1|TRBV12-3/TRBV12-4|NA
TGTGCCAGCAGGTCCGGGGATACTGAAGCTTTCTTT
CASRSGDTEAFF
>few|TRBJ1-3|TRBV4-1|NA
TGCGCCAGCAGCCAAGATCAGGTCTCTGGAAACACCATATATTTT
CASSQDQVSGNTIYF